Following are 20 T cell receptor beta chains from one sample sequenced in a study of cytomegalovirus exposure and HLA in healthy donors (dated by TCRdb to 2015 to 2018). Library generation was performed with the immunoSEQ multiplex PCR assay. A mixture of 60 forward primers for TCR Vbeta segments and 13 reverse primers for TCR Jbeta segments was used in the multiplex PCR. In TCRdb, the immuneACCESS table is reduced to in-frame sequences with V and J assigned. These tables do not hold every clone; where another copy was compared, an unresolved V gene accounts for under half, and the others remain unexplained. In all, the sample holds about 150,000 clones, and under 85% of those were seen once. Approximately 2.6% of the sample is taken by the ten largest. The sequencing sample was made of PBMCs. Receptor source: a man younger than 30 in good health and CMV-seronegative.

The rearrangement uses TRBV19 and TRBJ1-2, with 8 positions matching TRBD1. This CDR3 is 14 amino acids long. Germline-derived CDR1 and CDR2 are LNHDA and SQIVND (reference sequence). J was trimmed by 7 bases and V by 7 bases; bases with no gene match: 11. The DNA for the CDR3 is TGTGCCAGTATTCAGCAGGGGGCATCGAGTGGCTACACCTTC. Translation: CASIQQGASSGYTF. Looking up the rest from reference TRBV19 and TRBJ1-2 gives the full variable domain: DGGITQSPKYLFRKEGQNVTLSCEQNLNHDAMYWYRQDPGQGLRLIYYSQIVNDFQKGDIAEGYSVSREKKESFPLTVTSAQKNPTAFYLCASIQQGASSGYTFGSGTRLTVV.

This clone has a handful of counts. V gene TRBV2 combines with J gene TRBJ1-2, with D perhaps TRBD1 (5 bases). This CDR3 region has 11 residues. Deletions cut 5 bases from V and 6 bases from J, with 7 bases between. CDR1 SNHLY and CDR2 FYNNEI come from the germline V gene. Written as DNA, the CDR3 is TGTGCCAGCAGTTTCAGGGATGGCTACACCTTC. This encodes CASSFRDGYTF.

This chain joins TRBV27 and TRBJ1-2, with a tentative D call TRBD1 (5 bases). From germline, CDR1 is MNHEY and CDR2 SMNVEV (reference sequence). The germline V and J ends were trimmed by 7 bases and 5 bases, with 23 bases remaining between them. There are 16 residues in the CDR3. The CDR3 DNA reads TGTGCCAGCAAACCTAGTGGGGGGGAGTTTAGTTATGGCTACACCTTC. Translating it yields CASKPSGGEFSYGYTF.

The chain couples TRBV19 to TRBJ1-5; 12 nucleotides match TRBD1. Germline CDR1 and CDR2: LNHDA and SQIVND (reference sequence). The CDR3 spans 15 residues. Trimming removed 3 bases from V and 7 bases from J; junction bases left unmatched: 4. CDR3 nucleotides: TGTGCCAGTAGTATTCGGGACAGGGGGCAACAGCCCCAGCATTTT. Amino acids: CASSIRDRGQQPQHF.

About this clone itself: This specimen includes other DNA sequences encoding the same CDR3. The chain is built from TRBV9 and TRBJ1-5; 10 nucleotides line up with TRBD1. Unmatched junction bases numbered 4, after V lost 5 bases and J lost 2 bases. In germline, CDR1 is SGDLS, CDR2 YYNGEE. This CDR3 region has 15 residues. The CDR3 sequence is CASSVGQGGNQPQHF. The CDR3 DNA follows: TGTGCCAGCAGTGTCGGACAGGGGGGCAATCAGCCCCAGCATTTT.

This clone came up a few times. The V call is TRBV11-1, the J call TRBJ1-1, with D perhaps TRBD1 (6 bases). Germline V gene lookup returns CDR1 SGHAT and CDR2 FQDESV (reference sequence). V lost 5 bases and J 4 bases, leaving 11 bases between the germline ends. The length of the CDR3 is 13 residues. The CDR3 is CASSPQGATEAFF. DNA of the CDR3: TGTGCCAGCAGCCCACAGGGTGCCACTGAAGCTTTCTTT.

The gene calls are TRBV27 and TRBJ2-3, with 8 nucleotides matching TRBD2. In germline, CDR1 is MNHEY, CDR2 SMNVEV (reference sequence). The junction had 4 bases not matched to a gene; V was cut back by 2 bases and J by 0 bases. The CDR3 spans 16 residues. CDR3 sequence (DNA): TGTGCCAGCAGTTTACCGGGGGGGGCTAGCACAGATACGCAGTATTTT. It codes for CASSLPGGASTDTQYF.

The chain is built from TRBV9 and TRBJ2-1; possible D gene TRBD2, 5 bases. This CDR3 is 15 amino acids long. Trimming pared 4 bases from V and 7 bases from J, leaving 18 bases between. Germline CDR1 is SGDLS and CDR2 is YYNGEE. CDR3 protein: CASSQGLITWNEQFF. Here the CDR3 DNA reads TGTGCCAGCAGCCAAGGACTCATCACGTGGAATGAGCAGTTCTTC.

The J gene is TRBJ2-2, the V gene TRBV19; unclear D gene. The V end was cut by 5 bases, the J end by 8 bases, with 9 bases between. CDR1 and CDR2 from the germline V gene are LNHDA and SQIVND (reference sequence). This CDR3 region has 12 residues. The DNA of the CDR3 is TGTGCCAGTAGTCCTAAAGCGGGGGAGCTGTTTTTT. It translates to CASSPKAGELFF.

The V and J genes are TRBV30 and TRBJ1-1, with D hard to call. Looked up from germline, CDR1 is GTSNPN and CDR2 is SVGIG (reference sequence). Trimming cost V 5 bases and J 1 base, with 11 bases left between them. There are 13 residues in the CDR3. CDR3 loop: CAWHWGANTEAFF. The CDR3 DNA sequence: TGTGCCTGGCATTGGGGAGCGAACACTGAAGCTTTCTTT.

The chain couples TRBV7-5 to TRBJ2-7; TRBD1, the table's D call, lacks a check against the DNA. TRBV7-5 is listed as a pseudogene. The CDR3 has 17 residues. The CDR3 bases are TGTGCCAGAAGCTCTTCCCCTTCCGGGACAGCTTCCTACGAGCAGTACTTC. This encodes CARSSSPSGTASYEQYF.

CDR3 nucleotide sequence: TGTGCCTTTTGGACAGGACCCTTTTACGAGCAGTACGTC. Translating gives CAFWTGPFYEQYV. The genes are TRBV19 and TRBJ2-7; 7 positions agree with TRBD1. Trimming removed 11 bases from V and 4 bases from J; junction bases left unmatched: 11. This CDR3 spans 13 amino acids. The germline V gene has CDR1 LNHDA and CDR2 SQIVND (reference sequence).

The gene calls are TRBV19 and TRBJ1-2; 10 bases map to TRBD1. There are 13 residues in the CDR3. Unmatched junction bases numbered 5, after V lost 10 bases and J lost 3 bases. CDR1 is LNHDA and CDR2 is SQIVND in the germline V gene (reference sequence). CDR3 amino acids: CATRDRGDYGYTF. The CDR3 nucleotides are TGTGCCACCCGGGACAGGGGAGACTATGGCTACACCTTC.

The rearrangement links TRBV14 to TRBJ1-2; TRBD1 aligns across 7 bases. Germline values: CDR1 SGHDN, CDR2 FVKESK. J was trimmed by 2 bases and V by 1 base; bases with no gene match: 1. The CDR3 length is 14 residues. The CDR3 is CASSQGRGNYGYTF. The CDR3 bases are TGTGCCAGCAGCCAAGGCAGGGGGAACTATGGCTACACCTTC.

This rearrangement joins TRBV2 to TRBJ2-3; D gene uncertain. Trimming left V 2 bases short and J 7 bases short, with 10 bases between. The CDR3 extends over 13 amino acids. In germline, CDR1 is SNHLY, CDR2 FYNNEI. The chain's CDR3 is CASSESRLYTQYF. In DNA form, the CDR3 reads TGTGCCAGCAGTGAATCTCGACTTTATACGCAGTATTTT.

This chain uses TRBV10-3 with TRBJ2-4, with 9 bases that match TRBD2. Unmatched junction bases numbered 15, after V lost 8 bases and J lost 7 bases. The CDR3 has 16 residues. Germline V lookup: CDR1 ENHRY, CDR2 SYGVKD. DNA of the CDR3: TGTGCCATCGGAGAGGGGGGCGGGGGGGCCAGGAACATTCAGTACTTC. It specifies CAIGEGGGGARNIQYF.

J is TRBJ2-7 and V is TRBV15, with D possibly matching TRBD2 (7 bases). Germline-derived CDR1 and CDR2 are LNHNV and YYDKDF (reference sequence). V was shortened by 5 bases and J by 4 bases, with 18 bases between the two germline ends. This CDR3 spans 15 amino acids. The CDR3 DNA is TGTGCCACCAGCCGGGGGGCAGGCGAAGGGTACGAGCAGTACGTC. Protein: CATSRGAGEGYEQYV.

This clone was recorded a few times. V and J are TRBV27 and TRBJ2-2; 7 nucleotides agree with TRBD1. Germline lookup yields CDR1 MNHEY and CDR2 SMNVEV (reference sequence). V dropped 5 bases and J dropped 1; count of bases not matched to a gene: 4. This CDR3 comprises 15 residues. CDR3 DNA: TGTGCCAGCAGTCCCCGGACAGGGAACACCGGGGAGCTGTTTTTT. Its protein is CASSPRTGNTGELFF.

The CDR3 DNA sequence: TGTGCCAGCAGCCAATCGATCGTGGGTACAGGTATGTTAGATCAGCCCCAGCATTTT. Its protein is CASSQSIVGTGMLDQPQHF. V gene TRBV4-2 combines with J gene TRBJ1-5; weak D call: TRBD1 (5 bases). The germline gives CDR1 LGHNA, CDR2 YNFKEQ. The CDR3 extends over 19 amino acids. Trimming cost V 2 bases and J 5 bases, with 25 bases left between them.

This clone was picked up one time. This chain joins TRBV7-3 and TRBJ2-3, with TRBD1 matching 9 bases. Trimming at V came to 0 bases and at J to 2 bases, leaving 3 bases not matched to a gene. Germline V CDR1 and CDR2: SGHTA, FQGTGA. There are 16 residues in the CDR3. This CDR3 reads CASSLTRTGATDTQYF. The CDR3 DNA sequence: TGTGCCAGCAGCTTAACCCGGACAGGGGCCACAGATACGCAGTATTTT.